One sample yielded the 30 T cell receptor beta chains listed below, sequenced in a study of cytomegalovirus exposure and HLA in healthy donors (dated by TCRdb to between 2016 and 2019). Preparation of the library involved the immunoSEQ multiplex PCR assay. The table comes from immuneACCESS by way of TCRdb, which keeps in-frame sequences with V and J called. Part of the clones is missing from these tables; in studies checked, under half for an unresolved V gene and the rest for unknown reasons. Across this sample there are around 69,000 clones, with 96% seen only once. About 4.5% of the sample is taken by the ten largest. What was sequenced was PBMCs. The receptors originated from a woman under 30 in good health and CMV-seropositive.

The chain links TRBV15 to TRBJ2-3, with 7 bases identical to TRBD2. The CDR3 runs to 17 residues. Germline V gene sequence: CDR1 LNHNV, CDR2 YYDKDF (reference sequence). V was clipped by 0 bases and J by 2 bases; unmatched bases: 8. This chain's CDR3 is CATSRDKGLGVTDTQYF. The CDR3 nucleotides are TGTGCCACCAGCAGAGACAAAGGACTAGGTGTCACAGATACGCAGTATTTT. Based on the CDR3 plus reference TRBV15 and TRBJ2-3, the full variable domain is DAMVIQNPRYQVTQFGKPVTLSCSQTLNHNVMYWYQQKSSQAPKLLFHYYDKDFNNEADTPDNFQSRRPNTSFCFLDIRSPGLGDTAMYLCATSRDKGLGVTDTQYFGPGTRLTVL.

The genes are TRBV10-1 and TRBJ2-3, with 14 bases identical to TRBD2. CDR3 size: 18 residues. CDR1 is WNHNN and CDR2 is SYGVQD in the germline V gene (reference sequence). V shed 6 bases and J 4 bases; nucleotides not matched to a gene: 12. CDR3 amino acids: CASSTMGLAGVSSDTQYF. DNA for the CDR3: TGCGCCAGCAGCACGATGGGACTAGCGGGAGTGAGTTCAGATACGCAGTATTTT.

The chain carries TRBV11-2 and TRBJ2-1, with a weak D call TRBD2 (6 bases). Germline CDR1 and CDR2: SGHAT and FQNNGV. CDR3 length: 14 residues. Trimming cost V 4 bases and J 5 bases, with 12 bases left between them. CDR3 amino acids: CASSSPGLNNEQFF. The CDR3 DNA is TGTGCCAGCAGCTCCCCGGGACTTAACAATGAGCAGTTCTTC.

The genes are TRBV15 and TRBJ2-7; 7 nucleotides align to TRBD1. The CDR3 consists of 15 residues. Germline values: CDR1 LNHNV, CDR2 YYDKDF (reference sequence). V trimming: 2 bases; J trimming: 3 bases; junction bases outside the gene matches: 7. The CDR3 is CATSRTLTGNYEQYF. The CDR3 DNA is TGTGCCACCAGCAGAACCCTGACAGGGAACTACGAGCAGTACTTC.

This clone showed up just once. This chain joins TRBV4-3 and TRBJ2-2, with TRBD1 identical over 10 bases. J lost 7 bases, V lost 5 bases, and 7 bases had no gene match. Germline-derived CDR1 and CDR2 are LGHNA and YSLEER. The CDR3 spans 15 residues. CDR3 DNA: TGCGCCAGCAGCTCGGACAGGGGGATAGTCGGGGAGCTGTTTTTT. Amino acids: CASSSDRGIVGELFF.

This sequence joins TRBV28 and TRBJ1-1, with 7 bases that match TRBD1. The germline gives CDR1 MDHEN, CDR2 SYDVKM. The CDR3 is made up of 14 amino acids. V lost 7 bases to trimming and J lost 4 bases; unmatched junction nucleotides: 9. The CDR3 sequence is CASTSTGVVTEAFF. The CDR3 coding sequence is TGTGCCAGCACATCAACAGGGGTAGTCACTGAAGCTTTCTTT.

CDR3 in DNA: TGTGCCAGCAGCCGGTCCGGGACTAGCGATCACTTAAAAGAGACCCAGTACTTC. It is translated as CASSRSGTSDHLKETQYF. This chain connects TRBV14 to TRBJ2-5, with 10 nucleotides matching TRBD2. Per the germline V gene, CDR1 is SGHDN and CDR2 is FVKESK. Trimming removed 4 bases from V and 3 bases from J; junction bases left unmatched: 14. The CDR3 extends over 18 amino acids. Supplemented by reference TRBV14 and TRBJ2-5, the full variable domain reads EAGVTQFPSHSVIEKGQTVTLRCDPISGHDNLYWYRRVMGKEIKFLLHFVKESKQDESGMPNNRFLAERTGGTYSTLKVQPAELEDSGVYFCASSRSGTSDHLKETQYFGPGTRLLVL.

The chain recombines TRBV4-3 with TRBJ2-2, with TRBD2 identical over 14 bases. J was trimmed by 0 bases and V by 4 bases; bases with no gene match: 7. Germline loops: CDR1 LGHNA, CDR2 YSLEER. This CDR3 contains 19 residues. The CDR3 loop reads CASSLEGLAGASNTGELFF. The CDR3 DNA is TGCGCCAGCAGCCTAGAGGGACTAGCGGGAGCCTCGAACACCGGGGAGCTGTTTTTT.

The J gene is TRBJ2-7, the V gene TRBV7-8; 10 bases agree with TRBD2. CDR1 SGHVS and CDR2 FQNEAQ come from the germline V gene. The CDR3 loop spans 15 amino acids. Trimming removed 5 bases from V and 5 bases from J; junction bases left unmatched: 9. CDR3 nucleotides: TGTGCCAGCAGCCCATCTAGCGGGAGTAAGCACGAGCAGTACTTC. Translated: CASSPSSGSKHEQYF. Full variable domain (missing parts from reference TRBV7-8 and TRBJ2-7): GAGVSQSPRYKVAKRGQDVALRCDPISGHVSLFWYQQALGQGPEFLTYFQNEAQLDKSGLPSDRFFAERPEGSVSTLKIQRTQQEDSAVYLCASSPSSGSKHEQYFGPGTRLTVT.

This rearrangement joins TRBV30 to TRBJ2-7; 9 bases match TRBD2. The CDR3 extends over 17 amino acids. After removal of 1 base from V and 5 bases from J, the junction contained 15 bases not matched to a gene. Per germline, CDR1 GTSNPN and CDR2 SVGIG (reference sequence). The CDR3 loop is CAWSDPSGLAYFHEQYF. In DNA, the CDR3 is TGTGCCTGGAGTGATCCCTCGGGACTAGCTTATTTCCACGAGCAGTACTTC.

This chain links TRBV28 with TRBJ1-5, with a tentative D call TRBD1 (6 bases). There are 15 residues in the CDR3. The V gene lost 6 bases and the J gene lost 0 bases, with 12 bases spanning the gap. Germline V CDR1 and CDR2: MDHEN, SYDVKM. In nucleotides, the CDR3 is TGTGCCAGCAGCGCCGGACAGTATAGCAATCAGCCCCAGCATTTT. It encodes CASSAGQYSNQPQHF.

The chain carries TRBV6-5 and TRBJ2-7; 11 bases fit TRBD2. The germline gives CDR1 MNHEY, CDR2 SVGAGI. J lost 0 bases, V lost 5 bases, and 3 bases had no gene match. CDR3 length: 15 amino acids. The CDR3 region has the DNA TGTGCCAGCAGTACGACTAGCGGGGCCTCCTACGAGCAGTACTTC. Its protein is CASSTTSGASYEQYF.

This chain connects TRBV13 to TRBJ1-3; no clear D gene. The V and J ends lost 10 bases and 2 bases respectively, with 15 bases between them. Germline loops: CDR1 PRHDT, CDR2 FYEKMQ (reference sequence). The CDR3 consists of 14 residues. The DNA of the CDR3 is TGTGCCACTACAAGACGGGGAACTGGAAACACCATATATTTT. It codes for CATTRRGTGNTIYF.

CDR3 amino acids: CASSGKQGNGNTIYF. The CDR3, as DNA: TGTGCCAGCAGCGGAAAACAGGGGAACGGAAACACCATATATTTT. This chain links TRBV7-9 with TRBJ1-3; 7 bases align to TRBD1. With V trimmed by 5 bases and J by 4 bases, 8 bases remained unmatched. There are 15 residues in the CDR3. Germline V gene data show CDR1 as SEHNR and CDR2 as FQNEAQ (reference sequence). Full variable domain (missing parts from reference TRBV7-9 and TRBJ1-3): DTGVSQNPRHKITKRGQNVTFRCDPISEHNRLYWYRQTLGQGPEFLTYFQNEAQLEKSRLLSDRFSAERPKGSFSTLEIQRTEQGDSAMYLCASSGKQGNGNTIYFGEGSWLTVV.

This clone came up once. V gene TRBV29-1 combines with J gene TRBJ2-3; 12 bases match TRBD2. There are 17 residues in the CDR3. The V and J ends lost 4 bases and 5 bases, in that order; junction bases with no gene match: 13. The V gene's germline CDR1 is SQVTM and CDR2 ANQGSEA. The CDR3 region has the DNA TGCAGCGTTGTTTTCAGGGTGATGACTAGCGGGAGAGATACGCAGTATTTT. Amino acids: CSVVFRVMTSGRDTQYF.

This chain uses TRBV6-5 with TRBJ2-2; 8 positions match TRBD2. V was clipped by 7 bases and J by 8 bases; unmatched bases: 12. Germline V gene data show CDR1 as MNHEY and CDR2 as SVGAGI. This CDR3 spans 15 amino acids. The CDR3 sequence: CASTKNSGKGGELFF. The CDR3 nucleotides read TGTGCCAGCACCAAAAATAGCGGGAAAGGAGGGGAGCTGTTTTTT.

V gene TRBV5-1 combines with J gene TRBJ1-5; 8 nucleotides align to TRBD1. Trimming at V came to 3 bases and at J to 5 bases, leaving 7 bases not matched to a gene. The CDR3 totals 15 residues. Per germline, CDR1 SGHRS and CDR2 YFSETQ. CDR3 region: CASSSGQGDYQPQHF. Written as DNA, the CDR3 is TGCGCCAGCAGCTCCGGACAGGGTGATTATCAGCCCCAGCATTTT.

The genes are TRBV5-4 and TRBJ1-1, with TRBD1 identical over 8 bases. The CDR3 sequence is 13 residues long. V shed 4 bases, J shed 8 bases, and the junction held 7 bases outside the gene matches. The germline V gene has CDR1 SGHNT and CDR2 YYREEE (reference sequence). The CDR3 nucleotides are TGTGCCAGCAGCGAGGACAGGGTTAACGAAGCTTTCTTT. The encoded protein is CASSEDRVNEAFF. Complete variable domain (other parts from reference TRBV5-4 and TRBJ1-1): ETGVTQSPTHLIKTRGQQVTLRCSSQSGHNTVSWYQQALGQGPQFIFQYYREEENGRGNFPPRFSGLQFPNYSSELNVNALELDDSALYLCASSEDRVNEAFFGQGTRLTVV.

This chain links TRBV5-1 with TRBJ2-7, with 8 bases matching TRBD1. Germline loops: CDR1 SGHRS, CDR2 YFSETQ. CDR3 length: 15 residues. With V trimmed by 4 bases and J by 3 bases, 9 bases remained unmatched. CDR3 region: CASSTGQGGNYEQYF. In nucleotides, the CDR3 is TGCGCCAGCAGCACCGGACAGGGAGGTAACTACGAGCAGTACTTC.

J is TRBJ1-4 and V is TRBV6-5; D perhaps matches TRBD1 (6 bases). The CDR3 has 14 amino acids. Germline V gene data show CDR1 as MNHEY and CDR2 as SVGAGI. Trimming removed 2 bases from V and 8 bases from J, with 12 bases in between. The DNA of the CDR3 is TGTGCCAGCAGTTACACCCACAGGGACGAAAAACTGTTTTTT. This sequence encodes CASSYTHRDEKLFF.

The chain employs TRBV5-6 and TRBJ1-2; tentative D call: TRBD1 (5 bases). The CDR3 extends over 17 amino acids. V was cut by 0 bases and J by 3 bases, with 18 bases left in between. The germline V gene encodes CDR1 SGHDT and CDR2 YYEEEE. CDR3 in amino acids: CASSLVRQGLIYYGYTF. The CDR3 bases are TGTGCCAGCAGCTTGGTTAGGCAGGGATTGATTTACTATGGCTACACCTTC.

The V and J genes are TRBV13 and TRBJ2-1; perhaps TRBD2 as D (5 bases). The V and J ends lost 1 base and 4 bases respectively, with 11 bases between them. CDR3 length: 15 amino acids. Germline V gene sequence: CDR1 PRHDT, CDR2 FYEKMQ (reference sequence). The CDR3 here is CASSLASQVYNEQFF. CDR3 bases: TGTGCCAGCAGCTTAGCTAGCCAGGTGTACAATGAGCAGTTCTTC.

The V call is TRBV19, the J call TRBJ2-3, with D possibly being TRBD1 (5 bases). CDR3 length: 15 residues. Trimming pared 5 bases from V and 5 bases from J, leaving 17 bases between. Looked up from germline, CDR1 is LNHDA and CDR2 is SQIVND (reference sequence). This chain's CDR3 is CASSSQVGVKDTQYF. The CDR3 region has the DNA TGTGCCAGTAGTTCCCAGGTAGGGGTCAAAGATACGCAGTATTTT. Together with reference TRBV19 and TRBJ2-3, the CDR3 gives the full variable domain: DGGITQSPKYLFRKEGQNVTLSCEQNLNHDAMYWYRQDPGQGLRLIYYSQIVNDFQKGDIAEGYSVSREKKESFPLTVTSAQKNPTAFYLCASSSQVGVKDTQYFGPGTRLTVL.

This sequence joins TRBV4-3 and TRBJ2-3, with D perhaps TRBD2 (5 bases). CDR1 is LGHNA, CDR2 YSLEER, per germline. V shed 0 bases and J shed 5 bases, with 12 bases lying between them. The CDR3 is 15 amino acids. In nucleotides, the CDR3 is TGCGCCAGCAGCCAAGATCACGGGATGGGAGATACGCAGTATTTT. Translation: CASSQDHGMGDTQYF.

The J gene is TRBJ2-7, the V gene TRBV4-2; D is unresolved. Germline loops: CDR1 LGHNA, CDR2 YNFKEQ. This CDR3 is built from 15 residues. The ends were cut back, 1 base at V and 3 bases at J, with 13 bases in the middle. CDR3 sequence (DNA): TGTGCCAGCAGCCAAGCCACAGATAAAGTCTACGAGCAGTACTTC. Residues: CASSQATDKVYEQYF.

The CDR3 loop reads CASSLGGPYRGQNTGELFF. The CDR3 DNA reads as TGTGCCAGCAGCTTAGGTGGTCCTTACAGGGGCCAGAACACCGGGGAGCTGTTTTTT. The rearrangement joins TRBV11-3 to TRBJ2-2, with TRBD1 identical over 7 bases. This CDR3 region has 19 residues. Germline values: CDR1 SGHNT, CDR2 YENEEA. After removal of 1 base from V and 1 base from J, the junction contained 12 bases not matched to a gene.

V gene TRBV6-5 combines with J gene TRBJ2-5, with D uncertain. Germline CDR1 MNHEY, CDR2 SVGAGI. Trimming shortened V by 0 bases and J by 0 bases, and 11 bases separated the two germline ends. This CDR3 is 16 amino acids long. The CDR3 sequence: CASSYSPLTNQETQYF. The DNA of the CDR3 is TGTGCCAGCAGTTACTCTCCCCTAACTAACCAAGAGACCCAGTACTTC.

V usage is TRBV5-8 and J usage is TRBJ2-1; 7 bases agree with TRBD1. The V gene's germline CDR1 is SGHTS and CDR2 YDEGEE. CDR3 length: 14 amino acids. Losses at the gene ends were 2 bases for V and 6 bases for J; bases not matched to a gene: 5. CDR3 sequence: CASSFWTGTNEQFF. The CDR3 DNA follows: TGTGCCAGCAGCTTCTGGACAGGAACCAATGAGCAGTTCTTC. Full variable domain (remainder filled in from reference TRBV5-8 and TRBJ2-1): EAGVTQSPTHLIKTRGQQATLRCSPISGHTSVYWYQQALGLGLQFLLWYDEGEERNRGNFPPRFSGRQFPNYSSELNVNALELEDSALYLCASSFWTGTNEQFFGPGTRLTVL.

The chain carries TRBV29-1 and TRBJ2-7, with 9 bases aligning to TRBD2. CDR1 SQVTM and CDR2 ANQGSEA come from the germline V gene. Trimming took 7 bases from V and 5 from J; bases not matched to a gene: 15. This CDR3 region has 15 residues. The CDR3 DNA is TGCAGCGCCGCGGATCTAGCGGGATCTAGCGACGAGCAGTACTTC. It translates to CSAADLAGSSDEQYF.

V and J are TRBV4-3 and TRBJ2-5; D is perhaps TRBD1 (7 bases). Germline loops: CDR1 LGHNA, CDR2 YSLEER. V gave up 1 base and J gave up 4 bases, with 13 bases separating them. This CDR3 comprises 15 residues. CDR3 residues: CASSQGQGGGETQYF. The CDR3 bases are TGCGCCAGCAGCCAAGGACAGGGAGGCGGAGAGACCCAGTACTTC.